Reported below is one TCR beta chain. This record comes from a study of blood T cell repertoires in COVID-19. Profiled with immunoSEQ multiplex PCR; TCRdb holds only in-frame clones, not every one. This table has 250,000 or so clones, 75% to 85% appearing once. The CDR3 runs 14 residues. V was clipped by 3 bases and J by 2 bases; unmatched bases: 2. CDR1 and CDR2 (germline): SGDLS, YYNGEE. The V and J genes are TRBV9 and TRBJ2-4; 7 nucleotides align to TRBD2. The origin of this receptor is a human donor in a cohort sampled during active COVID-19. The sequenced sample was peripheral blood. CDR3 sequence (DNA): TGTGCCAGCAGCGCGAGCGGGACCAAAAACATTCAGTACTTC. Its translation: CASSASGTKNIQYF.